This T cell receptor beta chain was profiled in a study of shared clonotypes between healthy human individuals. Genomic DNA belonging to each subset was distributed in equal measure over several immunoSEQ plates. Data came from immunoSEQ multiplex PCR; TCRdb stores just in-frame clones and leaves some out. The sample records some 2,500,000 clones, 92% being singletons. A remark on this clone: As yet, its antigen is unknown.

Study-level findings and limits: Clonotypes which were not shared had lower generation probabilities than clonotypes that all four donors shared. Naive subsets generally exceeded memory subsets in estimated richness.

V was shortened by 3 bases and J by 4 bases, with 10 bases between the two germline ends. Per germline, CDR1 GTSNPN and CDR2 SVGIG (reference sequence). The length of the CDR3 is 13 residues. The V call is TRBV30, the J call TRBJ1-5; the D is unclear. The receptor was isolated from a man younger than 30 in good health. Some clones in this sample may be carry-over from other donors' samples. Sequencing was done on a sample of naive CD4+ T cells from PBMCs. As for subset: CD45RA+ positively selected. This CDR3 reads CAWSWTGNQPQHF. CDR3 nucleotide sequence: TGTGCCTGGAGCTGGACGGGAAATCAGCCCCAGCATTTT.